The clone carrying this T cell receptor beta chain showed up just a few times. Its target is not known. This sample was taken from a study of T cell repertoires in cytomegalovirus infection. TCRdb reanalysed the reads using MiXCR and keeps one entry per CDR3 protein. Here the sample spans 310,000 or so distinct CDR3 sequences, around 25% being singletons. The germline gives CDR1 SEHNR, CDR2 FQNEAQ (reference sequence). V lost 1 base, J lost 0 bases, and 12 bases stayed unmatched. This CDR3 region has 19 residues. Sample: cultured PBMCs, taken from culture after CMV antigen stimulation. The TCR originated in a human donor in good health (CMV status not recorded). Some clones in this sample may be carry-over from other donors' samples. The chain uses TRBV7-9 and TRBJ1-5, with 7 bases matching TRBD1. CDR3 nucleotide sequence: TGTGCCAGCAGCTTAGTCTCCGGGACAGCTCGCTATAGCAATCAGCCCCAGCATTTT. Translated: CASSLVSGTARYSNQPQHF.